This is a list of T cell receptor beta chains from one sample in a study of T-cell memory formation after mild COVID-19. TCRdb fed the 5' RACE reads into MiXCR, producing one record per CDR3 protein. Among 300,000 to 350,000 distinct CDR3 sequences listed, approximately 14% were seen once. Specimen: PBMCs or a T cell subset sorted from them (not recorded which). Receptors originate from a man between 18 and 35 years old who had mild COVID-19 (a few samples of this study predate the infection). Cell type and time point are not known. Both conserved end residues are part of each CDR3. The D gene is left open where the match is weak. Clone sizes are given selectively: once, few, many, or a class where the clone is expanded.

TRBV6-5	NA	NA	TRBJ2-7	CASRSNFGEQYF	TGTGCCAGCAGATCGAATTTCGGCGAGCAGTACTTC
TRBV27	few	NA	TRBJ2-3	CASSLTGQGGWVTQYF	TGTGCCAGCAGTCTAACTGGACAGGGAGGGTGGGTTACGCAGTATTTT
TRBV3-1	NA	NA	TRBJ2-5	CASSPWGAGETQYF	TGTGCCAGCAGCCCGTGGGGGGCAGGGGAGACCCAGTACTTC
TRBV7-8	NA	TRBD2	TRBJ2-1	CASSFPRTSGGTDYNEQFF	TGTGCCAGCAGCTTCCCCCGGACTAGCGGGGGCACAGATTACAATGAGCAGTTCTTC
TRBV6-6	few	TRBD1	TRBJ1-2	CASSPQGGLGFYGYTF	TGTGCCAGCAGTCCTCAGGGGGGCCTTGGATTCTATGGCTACACCTTC
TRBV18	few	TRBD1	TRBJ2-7	CASSPHQGAYEQYF	TGTGCCAGCTCACCGCATCAGGGGGCCTACGAGCAGTACTTC
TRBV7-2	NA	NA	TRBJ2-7	CASSPRGHSYEQYF	TGTGCCAGCAGCCCCAGGGGACACTCCTACGAGCAGTACTTC
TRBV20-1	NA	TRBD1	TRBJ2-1	CSARVPGQGRSSYNEQFF	TGCAGTGCTAGAGTCCCGGGACAGGGGCGAAGCTCCTACAATGAGCAGTTCTTC
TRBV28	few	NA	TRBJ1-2	CASSPQLNYGYTF	TGTGCCAGCAGTCCGCAGCTCAACTATGGCTACACCTTC
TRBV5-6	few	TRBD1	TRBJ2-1	CASSFQGANEQFF	TGTGCCAGCAGCTTTCAGGGGGCGAATGAGCAGTTCTTC
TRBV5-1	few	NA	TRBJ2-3	CASNSGSTDTQYF	TGCGCCAGCAACTCGGGCTCCACAGATACGCAGTATTTT
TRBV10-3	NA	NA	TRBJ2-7	CAISEGQDSYEQYF	TGTGCCATCAGTGAGGGGCAAGACTCCTACGAGCAGTACTTC
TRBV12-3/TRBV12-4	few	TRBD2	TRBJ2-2	CASSFGAGKTGELFF	TGTGCCAGCAGTTTTGGAGCGGGGAAGACCGGGGAGCTGTTTTTT
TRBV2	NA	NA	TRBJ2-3	CASTRGGGTDTQYF	TGTGCCAGCACCCGAGGCGGGGGCACAGATACGCAGTATTTT
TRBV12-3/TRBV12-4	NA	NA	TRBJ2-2	CASRRGGGPGELFF	TGTGCCAGCAGGAGGGGGGGGGGCCCCGGGGAGCTGTTTTTT
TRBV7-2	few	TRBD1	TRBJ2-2	CASSFVSGGTGELFF	TGTGCCAGCAGCTTTGTTTCAGGGGGCACCGGGGAGCTGTTTTTT
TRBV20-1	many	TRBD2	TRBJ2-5	CSARSSGGYQETQYF	TGCAGTGCTAGAAGTAGCGGGGGGTACCAAGAGACCCAGTACTTC
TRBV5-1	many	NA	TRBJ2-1	CASSLMGADNEQFF	TGCGCCAGCAGCTTGATGGGGGCCGACAATGAGCAGTTCTTC
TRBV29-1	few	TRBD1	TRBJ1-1	CSVETGGNQAFF	TGCAGCGTTGAGACAGGGGGGAATCAAGCTTTCTTT
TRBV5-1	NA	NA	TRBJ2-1	CASSLPGPGDEQFF	TGCGCCAGCAGCCTTCCGGGCCCAGGGGATGAGCAGTTCTTC
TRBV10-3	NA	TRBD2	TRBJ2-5	CAIRRTGTSGGETQYF	TGTGCCATCAGACGAACCGGGACTAGCGGGGGAGAGACCCAGTACTTC
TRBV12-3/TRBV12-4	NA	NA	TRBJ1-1	CASSFQAGDTEAFF	TGTGCCAGCAGTTTCCAGGCTGGAGACACTGAAGCTTTCTTT
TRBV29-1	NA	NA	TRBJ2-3	CSVGYTDTQYF	TGCAGCGTAGGGTACACAGATACGCAGTATTTT
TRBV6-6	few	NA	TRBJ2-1	CAIRGTYNEQFF	TGTGCCATCAGGGGCACCTACAATGAGCAGTTCTTC
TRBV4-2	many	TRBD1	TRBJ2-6	CASSQSPGQISGANVLTF	TGTGCCAGCAGCCAATCCCCGGGACAGATCTCTGGGGCCAACGTCCTGACTTTC
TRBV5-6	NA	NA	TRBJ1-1	CASSLDRLAEAFF	TGTGCCAGCAGCTTGGATAGGTTAGCTGAAGCTTTCTTT
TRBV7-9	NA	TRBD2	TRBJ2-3	CASSLASGGASRRNTQYF	TGTGCCAGCAGCTTGGCTAGCGGGGGGGCCAGTAGAAGGAATACGCAGTATTTT
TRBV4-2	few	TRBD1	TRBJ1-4	CASSQDIGTAATNEKLFF	TGTGCCAGCAGCCAAGATATCGGGACAGCTGCAACTAATGAAAAACTGTTTTTT
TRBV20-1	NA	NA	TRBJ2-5	CSARGGSFWAQYF	TGCAGTGCTAGAGGCGGTAGTTTCTGGGCCCAGTACTTC
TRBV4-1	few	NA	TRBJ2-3	CASSQDSFRADTQYF	TGCGCCAGCAGCCAAGACAGCTTTCGGGCAGATACGCAGTATTTT
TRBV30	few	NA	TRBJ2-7	CAWTRGHDYEQYF	TGTGCCTGGACCAGGGGCCACGACTACGAGCAGTACTTC
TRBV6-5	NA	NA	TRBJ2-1	CASKNYLVAEQFF	TGTGCCAGCAAAAATTACTTAGTGGCCGAGCAGTTCTTC
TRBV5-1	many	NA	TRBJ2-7	CASSLTGSYEQYF	TGCGCCAGCAGCTTGACGGGCTCCTACGAGCAGTACTTC
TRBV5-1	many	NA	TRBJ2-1	CASSLLVNEQFF	TGCGCCAGCAGCTTGTTAGTCAATGAGCAGTTCTTC
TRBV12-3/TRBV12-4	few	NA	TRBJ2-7	CASSLNGQAYEQYF	TGTGCCAGCAGTTTGAACGGTCAGGCTTACGAGCAGTACTTC
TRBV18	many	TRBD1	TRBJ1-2	CASFSTGDGDYGYTF	TGTGCCAGCTTTTCGACAGGGGACGGCGACTATGGCTACACCTTC
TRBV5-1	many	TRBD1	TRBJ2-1	CASSSGTADYNEQFF	TGCGCCAGCAGCTCCGGGACAGCGGACTACAATGAGCAGTTCTTC
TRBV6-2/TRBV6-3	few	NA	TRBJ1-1	CASSRRGGTEAFF	TGTGCCAGCAGTCGTCGGGGGGGCACTGAAGCTTTCTTT
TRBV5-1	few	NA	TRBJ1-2	CASSLVTSYGYTF	TGCGCCAGCAGCTTGGTGACAAGTTATGGCTACACCTTC
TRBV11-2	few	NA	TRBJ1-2	CASSLAWGSDYGYTF	TGTGCCAGCAGCTTAGCCTGGGGGAGCGACTATGGCTACACCTTC
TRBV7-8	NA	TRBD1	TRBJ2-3	CASSRRTGGKDTQYF	TGTGCCAGCAGTCGGAGGACAGGGGGGAAAGATACGCAGTATTTT
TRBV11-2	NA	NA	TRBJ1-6	CASSVNRVGSRGSPLHF	TGTGCCAGCAGCGTGAACAGGGTTGGCTCCAGAGGCTCACCCCTCCACTTT
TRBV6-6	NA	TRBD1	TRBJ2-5	CASRKLQGPQETQYF	TGTGCCAGCAGGAAACTACAGGGGCCCCAAGAGACCCAGTACTTC
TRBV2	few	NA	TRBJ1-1	CASRPWNTEAFF	TGTGCCAGCAGACCCTGGAACACTGAAGCTTTCTTT
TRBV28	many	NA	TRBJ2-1	CASSLAGTQNEQFF	TGTGCCAGCAGTTTAGCTGGGACACAAAATGAGCAGTTCTTC
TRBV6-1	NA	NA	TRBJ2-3	CAGATGRGTDTQYF	TGTGCCGGAGCTACGGGACGTGGCACAGATACGCAGTATTTT
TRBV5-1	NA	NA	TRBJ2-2	CASSSGLSTGELFF	TGCGCCAGCTCCTCGGGGTTGAGCACCGGGGAGCTGTTTTTT
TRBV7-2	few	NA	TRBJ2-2	CASSPPRFANTGELFF	TGTGCCAGCAGCCCACCGAGGTTCGCGAACACCGGGGAGCTGTTTTTT